This T cell receptor (beta chain) was obtained from a study of molecular identifiers for immune sequencing clone quantification. This clonotype has ten or more counts. With listed TCR primers and previously described methods, bulk TCR libraries were prepared. TCRdb re-called the PCR reads with MiXCR, one entry per CDR3 protein. The sample lists about 500,000 distinct CDR3 sequences, about 21% occurring once. The clonotype comes from a human donor in good health. Some libraries in this study had Jurkat cell RNA spiked in. Sequences were obtained from naive CD8+ T cells from blood, with Jurkat cell RNA spiked in. Sample subset: FACS-sorted CD8+CD4-CCR7+CD45RA+ naive T cells.

The CDR3 region has the DNA TGTGCCAGCAGTTTCCCTTTGACAGGACCTCTAGCAACTAATGAAAAACTGTTTTTT. Protein: CASSFPLTGPLATNEKLFF. The rearrangement uses TRBV28 and TRBJ1-4, with a weak D call TRBD1 (6 bases). Germline V gene sequence: CDR1 MDHEN, CDR2 SYDVKM. Trimming shortened V by 3 bases and J by 0 bases, and 20 bases separated the two germline ends. The CDR3 runs 19 residues. Based on the CDR3 plus reference TRBV28 and TRBJ1-4, the full variable domain is DVKVTQSSRYLVKRTGEKVFLECVQDMDHENMFWYRQDPGLGLRLIYFSYDVKMKEKGDIPEGYSVSREKKERFSLILESASTNQTSMYLCASSFPLTGPLATNEKLFFGSGTQLSVL.